This T cell receptor beta chain was documented in a study of T cells in Graves' hyperthyroidism and ophthalmopathy. Diagnoses were made from clinical symptoms, serum measures (thyroxine and TRAb), thyroid ultrasound and orbital computed tomography. CDR1 and CDR2 (germline): WSHSY, SAAADI. Trimming left V 8 bases short and J 2 bases short, with 10 bases between. This CDR3 is 12 amino acids long. Amplified TCR beta CDR3 regions came from RNA transcripts. TCR CDR3 regions were first amplified by RT-PCR with HTBI primers. TCRdb passed the multiplex PCR reads through MiXCR, listing each CDR3 protein once. The profile shows approximately 630,000 distinct CDR3 sequences, roughly 15% of them singletons.

Sequenced: blood. The TCR comes from a woman aged 25 to 39 with Graves' hyperthyroidism. V is TRBV10-2 and J is TRBJ2-7; weak D call: TRBD2 (5 bases). The CDR3 here is CASEGGTYEQYF. The CDR3 DNA follows: TGCGCCAGCGAGGGCGGAACCTACGAGCAGTACTTC.